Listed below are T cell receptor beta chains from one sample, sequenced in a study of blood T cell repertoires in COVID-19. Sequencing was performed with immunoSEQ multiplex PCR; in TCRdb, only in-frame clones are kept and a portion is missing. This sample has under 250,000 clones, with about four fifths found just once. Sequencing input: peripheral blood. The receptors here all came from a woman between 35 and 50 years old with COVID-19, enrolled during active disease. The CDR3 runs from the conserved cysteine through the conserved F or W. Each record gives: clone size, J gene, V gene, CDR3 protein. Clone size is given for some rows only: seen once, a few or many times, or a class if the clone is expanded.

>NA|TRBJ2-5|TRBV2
CASGGQETQYF
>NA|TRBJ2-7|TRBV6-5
CASSWVRDSTYEQYF
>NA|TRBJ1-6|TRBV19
CASSIRGDGNSPLHF
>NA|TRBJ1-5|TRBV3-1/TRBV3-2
CASRRGNQPQHF
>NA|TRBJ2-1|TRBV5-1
CASSLQVARGNEQFF
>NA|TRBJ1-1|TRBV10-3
CAIIGPGDTEAFF
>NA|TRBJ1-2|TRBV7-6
CASSLADGMTYGYTF
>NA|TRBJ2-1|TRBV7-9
CASRYQRSGGIPDEQFF
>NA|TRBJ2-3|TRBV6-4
CASSGGGGTDTQYF
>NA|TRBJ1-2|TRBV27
CASSTHLSAEYTF
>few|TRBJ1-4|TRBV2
CASSVGRTNEKLFF
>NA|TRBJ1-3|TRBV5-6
CASSRQQGRGNTIYF
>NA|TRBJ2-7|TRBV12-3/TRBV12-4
CASGQESYEQYF
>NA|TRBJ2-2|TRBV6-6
CASRFRRGSAGELFF
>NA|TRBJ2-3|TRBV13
CASSSISSGISTDTQYF
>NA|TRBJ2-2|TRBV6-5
CASSPGEAPGELFF
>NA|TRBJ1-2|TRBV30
CAWTREGAGGNYGYTF
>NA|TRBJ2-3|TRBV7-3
CASSISDTQYF
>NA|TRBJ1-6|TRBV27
CASSFNSYNSPLHF
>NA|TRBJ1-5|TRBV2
CASSVPLGNQPQHF
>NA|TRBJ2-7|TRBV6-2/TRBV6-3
CASSPPGSYEQYF
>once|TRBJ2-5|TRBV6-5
CASSYLGRETQYF
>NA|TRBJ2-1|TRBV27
CASSPRPTSGGYNEQFF
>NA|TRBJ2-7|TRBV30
CAWSVTGWGHTGSYEQYF
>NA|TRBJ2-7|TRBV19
CASSRAGEAYEQYF
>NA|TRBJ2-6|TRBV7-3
CASSFHTGANVLTF
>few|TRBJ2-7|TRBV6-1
CASSVEPPNNSYEQYF
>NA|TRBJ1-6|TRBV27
CASSLSSRSYNSPLHF
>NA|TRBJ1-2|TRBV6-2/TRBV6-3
CASSNRDALYGYTF
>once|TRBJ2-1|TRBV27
CASTGASGRAQFF
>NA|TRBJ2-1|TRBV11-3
CASSSHSAGGPGRSYNEQFF
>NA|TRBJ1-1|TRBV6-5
CASSQQGGTEAFF
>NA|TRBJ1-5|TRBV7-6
CASSVGRGLDQPQHF
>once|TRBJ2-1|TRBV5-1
CASSLGSGPLSYNEQFF
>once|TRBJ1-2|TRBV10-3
CAIRMGTGAANYGYTF
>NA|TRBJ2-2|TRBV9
CASSGTGVAGELFF
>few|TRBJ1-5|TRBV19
CASRGQGGSNQPQHF
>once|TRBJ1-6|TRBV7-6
CASSLDRLSPLHF
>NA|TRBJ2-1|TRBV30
CAWSGLDSEQFF
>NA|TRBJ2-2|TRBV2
CASTPPLGTGGYTGELFF
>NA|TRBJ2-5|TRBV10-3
CATTNPTGLGETQYF